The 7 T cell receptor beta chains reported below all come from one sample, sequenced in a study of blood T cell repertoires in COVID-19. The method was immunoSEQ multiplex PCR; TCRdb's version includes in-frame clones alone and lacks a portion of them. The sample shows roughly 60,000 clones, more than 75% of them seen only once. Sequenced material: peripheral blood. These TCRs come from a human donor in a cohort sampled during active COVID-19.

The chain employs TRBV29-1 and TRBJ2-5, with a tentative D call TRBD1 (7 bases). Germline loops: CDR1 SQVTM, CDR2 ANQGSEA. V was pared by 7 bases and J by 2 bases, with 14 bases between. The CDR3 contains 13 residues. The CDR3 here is CSGHRGGQETQYF. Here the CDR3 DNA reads TGCAGCGGACACAGGGGAGGTCAAGAGACCCAGTACTTC.

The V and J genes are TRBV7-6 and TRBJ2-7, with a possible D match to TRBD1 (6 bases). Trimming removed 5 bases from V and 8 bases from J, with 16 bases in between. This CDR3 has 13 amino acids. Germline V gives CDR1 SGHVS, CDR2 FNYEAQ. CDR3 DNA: TGTGCCAGCAGCCCGGGGACACTCGGTAAGCAGTACTTC. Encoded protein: CASSPGTLGKQYF.

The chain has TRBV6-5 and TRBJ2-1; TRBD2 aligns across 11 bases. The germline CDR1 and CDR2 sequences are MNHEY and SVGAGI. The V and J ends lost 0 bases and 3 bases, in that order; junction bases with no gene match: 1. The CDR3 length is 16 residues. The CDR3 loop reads CASSYSTSGGYNEQFF. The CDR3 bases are TGTGCCAGCAGTTACTCTACTAGCGGGGGCTACAATGAGCAGTTCTTC.

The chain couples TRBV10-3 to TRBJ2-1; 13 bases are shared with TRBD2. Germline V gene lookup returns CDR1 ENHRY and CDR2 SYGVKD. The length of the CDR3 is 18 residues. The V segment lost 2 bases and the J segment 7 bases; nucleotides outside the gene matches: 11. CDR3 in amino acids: CAISEGLAGVPPGNEQFF. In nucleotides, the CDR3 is TGTGCCATCAGTGAGGGACTAGCGGGGGTTCCCCCGGGGAATGAGCAGTTCTTC.

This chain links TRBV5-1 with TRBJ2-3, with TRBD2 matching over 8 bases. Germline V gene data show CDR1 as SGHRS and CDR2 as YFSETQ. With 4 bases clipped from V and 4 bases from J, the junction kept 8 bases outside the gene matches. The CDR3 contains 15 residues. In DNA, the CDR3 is TGCGCCAGCAGCCTAAGGACTAGCTGGCCAGATACGCAGTATTTT. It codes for CASSLRTSWPDTQYF.

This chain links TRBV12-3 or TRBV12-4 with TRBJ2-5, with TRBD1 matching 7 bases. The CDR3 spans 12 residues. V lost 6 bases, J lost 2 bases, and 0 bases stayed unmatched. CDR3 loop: CASRGQQETQYF. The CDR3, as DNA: TGTGCCAGCAGGGGACAGCAAGAGACCCAGTACTTC.

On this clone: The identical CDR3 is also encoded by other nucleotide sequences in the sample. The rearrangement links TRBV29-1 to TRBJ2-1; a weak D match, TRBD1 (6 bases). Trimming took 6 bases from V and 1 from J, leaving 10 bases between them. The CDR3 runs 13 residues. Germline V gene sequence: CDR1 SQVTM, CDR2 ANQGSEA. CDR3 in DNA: TGCAGCGTACAGGGTGGATCCTACAATGAGCAGTTCTTC. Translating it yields CSVQGGSYNEQFF.